This T cell receptor (beta chain) is drawn from a study of CD8 T cells in ankylosing spondylitis. Study-wide findings and caveats: There was a TCR beta motif, made of several highly homologous variants, that appeared characteristic of ankylosing spondylitis blood. Earlier studies detected some motif variants in reactive arthritis synovial fluid and blood. In peripheral blood, disease-linked CD8+ clones occurred at relatively low frequencies.

The germline CDR1 and CDR2 sequences are MGHRA and YSYEKL. With 1 base clipped from V and 5 bases from J, the junction kept 8 bases outside the gene matches. The CDR3 is made up of 16 amino acids. Ten or more counts support this clonotype. The antigen remains unidentified. Each TCR beta library was made by quantitative 5'-RACE that incorporated molecular barcodes. TCRdb re-called the 5' RACE reads with MiXCR, one entry per CDR3 protein. Of a few hundred thousand distinct CDR3 sequences listed, approximately 8.2% were seen once; the top ten hold about 14%. Input material: blood, either unsorted or a sorted T cell fraction (not recorded which). This TCR derives from a male donor with ankylosing spondylitis. The chain combines TRBV4-1 with TRBJ2-5, with 9 bases identical to TRBD2. The CDR3 sequence: CASSQVYLAGPETQYF. In DNA form, the CDR3 reads TGCGCCAGCAGCCAAGTTTATCTAGCGGGACCTGAGACCCAGTACTTC.